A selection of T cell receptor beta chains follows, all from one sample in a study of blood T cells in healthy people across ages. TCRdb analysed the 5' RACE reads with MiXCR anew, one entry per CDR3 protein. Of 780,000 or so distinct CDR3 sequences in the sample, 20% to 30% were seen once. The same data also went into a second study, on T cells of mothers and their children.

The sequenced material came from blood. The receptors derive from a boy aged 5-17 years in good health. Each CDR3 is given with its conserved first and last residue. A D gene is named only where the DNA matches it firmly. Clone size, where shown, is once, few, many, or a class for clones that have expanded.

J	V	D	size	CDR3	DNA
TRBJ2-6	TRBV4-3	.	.	CASSQTAGPGANVLTF	TGCGCCAGCAGCCAAACCGCAGGCCCCGGGGCCAACGTCCTGACTTTC
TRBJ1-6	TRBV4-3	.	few	CASSQQASPYNSPLHF	TGCGCCAGCAGCCAACAGGCGAGCCCCTATAATTCACCCCTCCACTTT
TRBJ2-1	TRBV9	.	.	CASSVALGGENNEQFF	TGTGCCAGCAGCGTAGCTTTGGGCGGGGAAAACAATGAGCAGTTCTTC
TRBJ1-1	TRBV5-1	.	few	CASSLLADMNTEAFF	TGCGCCAGCAGCTTGTTGGCGGACATGAACACTGAAGCTTTCTTT
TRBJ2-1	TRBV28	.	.	CASSTQKIQGYNEQLF	TGTGCCAGCAGCACCCAAAAGATCCAAGGCTACAATGAGCAGCTCTTC
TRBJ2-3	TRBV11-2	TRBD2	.	CASSLQEGLAGKTHTDTQYF	TGTGCCAGCAGCCTACAGGAGGGACTAGCGGGGAAGACTCACACAGATACGCAGTATTTT
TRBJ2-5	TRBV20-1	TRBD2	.	CSASSGGLAGGQGRETQYF	TGCAGTGCTAGCTCCGGCGGACTAGCGGGGGGGCAGGGGCGGGAGACCCAGTACTTC
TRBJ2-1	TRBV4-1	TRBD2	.	CASSQYQLAVYNEQFF	TGCGCCAGCAGCCAATATCAACTAGCGGTCTACAATGAGCAGTTCTTC
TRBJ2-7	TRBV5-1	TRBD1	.	CASSFGTVTYEQYF	TGCGCCAGCAGCTTTGGGACAGTGACCTACGAGCAGTACTTC
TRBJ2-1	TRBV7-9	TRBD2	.	CASSSPSGGALYNEQFF	TGTGCCAGCAGCTCGCCTAGCGGGGGGGCCCTCTACAATGAGCAGTTCTTC
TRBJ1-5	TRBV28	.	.	CTTRVPNQPQHF	TGTACAACCCGGGTCCCCAATCAGCCCCAGCATTTT
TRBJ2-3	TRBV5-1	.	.	CASSPLSGSTDTQYF	TGCGCCAGCAGCCCTCTTAGCGGATCTACAGATACGCAGTATTTT
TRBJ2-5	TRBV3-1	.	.	CASSLERPRGETQYF	TGTGCCAGCAGCCTAGAACGCCCAAGAGGAGAGACCCAGTACTTC
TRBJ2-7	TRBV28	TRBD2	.	CASSLLQKRETGYEQYF	TGTGCCAGCAGTTTATTACAGAAGCGGGAGACGGGCTACGAGCAGTACTTC
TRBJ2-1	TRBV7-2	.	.	CASSLGGGQQFF	TGTGCCAGCAGCTTAGGGGGTGGGCAGCAGTTCTTC
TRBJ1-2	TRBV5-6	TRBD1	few	CASSGGQGTYGYTF	TGTGCCAGCAGCGGGGGACAGGGGACCTATGGCTACACCTTC
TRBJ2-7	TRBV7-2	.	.	CASSLAHGIYEQYF	TGTGCCAGCAGCTTAGCACACGGGATCTACGAGCAGTACTTC
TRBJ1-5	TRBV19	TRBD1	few	CASSIGTGSNQPQHF	TGTGCCAGTAGTATTGGGACAGGGAGCAATCAGCCCCAGCATTTT
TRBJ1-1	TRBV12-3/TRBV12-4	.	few	CASREVTEAFF	TGTGCCAGCAGGGAAGTCACTGAAGCTTTCTTT
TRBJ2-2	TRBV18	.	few	CASSPALRGGELFF	TGTGCCAGCTCACCGGCTTTGCGGGGCGGGGAGCTGTTTTTT
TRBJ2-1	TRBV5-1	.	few	CASSLAGGALLDEQFF	TGCGCCAGCAGCTTGGCCGGGGGAGCCCTACTCGATGAGCAGTTCTTC
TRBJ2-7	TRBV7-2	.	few	CASSLAASLREQYF	TGTGCCAGCAGCTTAGCGGCTAGCCTCCGCGAGCAGTACTTC
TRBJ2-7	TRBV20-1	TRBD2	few	CSARDVASGTLYEQYF	TGCAGTGCTAGAGATGTGGCTAGCGGGACCCTATACGAGCAGTACTTC
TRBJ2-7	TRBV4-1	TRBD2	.	CASSRHARLAGGPRLPSEQYF	TGCGCCAGCAGCCGACACGCCCGACTAGCGGGAGGGCCCAGATTGCCGAGCGAGCAGTACTTC
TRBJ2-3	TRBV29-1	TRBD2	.	CSVEEAGADTQYF	TGCAGCGTTGAAGAAGCGGGAGCAGATACGCAGTATTTT
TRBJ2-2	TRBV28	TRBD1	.	CASGTGQGNTGELFF	TGTGCCAGCGGGACGGGACAGGGGAACACCGGGGAGCTGTTTTTT
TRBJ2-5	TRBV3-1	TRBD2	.	CASSFGLADRETQYF	TGTGCCAGCAGTTTTGGACTAGCGGACAGAGAGACCCAGTACTTC
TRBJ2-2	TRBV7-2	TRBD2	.	CASETSGGWEFNTGELFF	TGTGCCAGCGAGACTAGCGGGGGGTGGGAATTCAACACCGGGGAGCTGTTTTTT
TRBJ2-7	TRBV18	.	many	CASSPGRSSYEQYF	TGTGCCAGCTCACCGGGACGGAGCTCCTACGAGCAGTACTTC
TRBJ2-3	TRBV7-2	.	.	CASSTGGLRSDTQYF	TGTGCCAGCAGCACGGGGGGCCTCCGGTCGGATACGCAGTATTTT
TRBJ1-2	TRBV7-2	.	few	CASSLDAGGYGYTF	TGTGCCAGCAGCTTAGATGCCGGAGGCTATGGCTACACCTTC
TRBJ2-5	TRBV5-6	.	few	CASSLTRGVKETQYF	TGTGCCAGCAGCTTGACCCGAGGGGTTAAGGAGACCCAGTACTTC
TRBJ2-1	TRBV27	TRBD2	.	CASSSLAGAGINEQFF	TGTGCCAGCAGTTCCCTAGCGGGGGCCGGGATAAATGAGCAGTTCTTC
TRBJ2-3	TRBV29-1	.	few	CSVEGGFRTDTQYF	TGCAGCGTTGAAGGGGGCTTCAGGACAGATACGCAGTATTTT
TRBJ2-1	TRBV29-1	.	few	CSVEDPRGGGTYNEQFF	TGCAGCGTTGAAGATCCCCGAGGTGGGGGCACCTACAATGAGCAGTTCTTC
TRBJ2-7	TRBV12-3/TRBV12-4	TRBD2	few	CASSLVASGDHEQYF	TGTGCCAGCAGTTTAGTCGCTAGCGGGGACCACGAGCAGTACTTC
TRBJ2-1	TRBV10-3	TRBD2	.	CATSGPGAEQFF	TGTGCCACTAGCGGGCCAGGGGCTGAGCAGTTCTTC
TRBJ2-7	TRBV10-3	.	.	CAARKSRGTHEQYF	TGTGCCGCCCGCAAGTCGAGGGGAACCCACGAGCAGTACTTC
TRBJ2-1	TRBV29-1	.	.	CSVVATVINNEQFF	TGCAGCGTTGTAGCCACAGTGATTAACAATGAGCAGTTCTTC